A single sample gave rise to the 13 T cell receptor beta chains below, sequenced in a study of cytomegalovirus exposure and HLA in healthy donors. PCR amplification relied on 60 Vbeta primers (plus 13 Jbeta primers). The assay was immunoSEQ multiplex PCR, and TCRdb's table has in-frame clones only and misses some. Of some 140,000 clones in the sample, less than 85% were seen once. What was sequenced was PBMCs. The receptors come from a man aged 35-49 years in good health and CMV-seronegative.

The V gene is TRBV5-1, the J gene TRBJ2-5; TRBD2 is a possible D gene (6 bases). V shed 4 bases and J shed 5 bases, with 15 bases lying between them. CDR1 and CDR2 (germline): SGHRS, YFSETQ. CDR3 length: 14 amino acids. This chain's CDR3 is CASSTTAGSETQYF. DNA of the CDR3: TGCGCCAGCAGCACCACGGCGGGGAGCGAGACCCAGTACTTC.

The chain joins TRBV7-3 to TRBJ2-1; 10 bases agree with TRBD2. Germline CDR1 SGHTA, CDR2 FQGTGA. The CDR3 consists of 16 residues. The J segment lost 4 bases and the V segment lost 6 bases, leaving 9 bases of the junction unmatched. As DNA, the CDR3 is TGTGCCAGCAGGGCCGGTACTAGCGGGACGTACAATGAGCAGTTCTTC. Translation gives CASRAGTSGTYNEQFF. The whole variable domain, filled in from reference TRBV7-3 and TRBJ2-1, reads GAGVSQTPSNKVTEKGKYVELRCDPISGHTALYWYRQSLGQGPEFLIYFQGTGAADDSGLPNDRFFAVRPEGSVSTLKIQRTERGDSAVYLCASRAGTSGTYNEQFFGPGTRLTVL.

The genes are TRBV11-2 and TRBJ2-2, with D uncertain. CDR1 SGHAT and CDR2 FQNNGV come from the germline V gene. V was trimmed by 5 bases and J by 6 bases, leaving 10 bases between them. The CDR3 runs 13 residues. The CDR3 is CASSPLMAGELFF. The CDR3 bases are TGTGCCAGCAGCCCACTCATGGCCGGGGAGCTGTTTTTT.

V gene TRBV21-1 combines with J gene TRBJ1-5. TRBV21-1 is a listed pseudogene. CDR3 size: 18 residues. CDR3 nucleotides: TGTGCCAGCAGCAAAGCGCTTCGCGGAACGGATAGCAATCAGCCCCAGCATTTT. It codes for CASSKALRGTDSNQPQHF.

The chain is built from TRBV15 and TRBJ2-5, with D maybe TRBD2 (6 bases). Deletions cut 0 bases from V and 3 bases from J, with 14 bases between. The CDR3 runs 16 residues. In germline, CDR1 is LNHNV, CDR2 YYDKDF (reference sequence). The CDR3 is CATSRDAEEGEETQYF. CDR3 in DNA: TGTGCCACCAGCAGAGATGCGGAGGAGGGAGAAGAGACCCAGTACTTC.

This chain joins TRBV5-8 and TRBJ1-1; no firm D call. Germline CDR1 and CDR2: SGHTS and YDEGEE. Deletions cut 2 bases from V and 4 bases from J, with 12 bases between. The CDR3 covers 14 residues. CDR3: CASSFLSTVTEAFF. For the CDR3, the DNA is TGTGCCAGCAGCTTTCTATCGACTGTCACTGAAGCTTTCTTT.

The rearrangement links TRBV19 to TRBJ2-2; D perhaps matches TRBD2 (5 bases). Germline-derived CDR1 and CDR2 are LNHDA and SQIVND (reference sequence). V was shortened by 5 bases and J by 6 bases, with 10 bases between the two germline ends. The CDR3 runs 13 residues. The CDR3 nucleotides read TGTGCCAGTAGTGCGGACGGGGCCGGGGAGCTGTTTTTT. As protein: CASSADGAGELFF.

This clone showed up just a few times. This sequence joins TRBV5-4 and TRBJ2-1; TRBD2 matches 8 bases. This CDR3 spans 13 amino acids. With 6 bases clipped from V and 7 bases from J, the junction kept 6 bases outside the gene matches. Germline-derived CDR1 and CDR2 are SGHNT and YYREEE (reference sequence). For the CDR3, the DNA is TGTGCCAGCAAAGGGACTAGTGAGAATGAGCAGTTCTTC. This sequence encodes CASKGTSENEQFF.

The chain carries TRBV27 and TRBJ2-3; 10 nucleotides line up with TRBD1. Germline loops: CDR1 MNHEY, CDR2 SMNVEV (reference sequence). After removal of 8 bases from V and 5 bases from J, the junction contained 10 bases not matched to a gene. This CDR3 has 15 residues. Here the CDR3 reads CASSLSGQGVDTQYF. The CDR3, as DNA: TGTGCCAGCTCACTTTCCGGACAGGGGGTAGATACGCAGTATTTT.

This sequence joins TRBV7-2 and TRBJ2-1, with 9 bases aligning to TRBD2. Germline CDR1 reads SGHTA; CDR2 reads FQGNSA. Losses at the gene ends were 2 bases for V and 9 bases for J; bases not matched to a gene: 17. The CDR3 contains 18 residues. The CDR3 DNA is TGTGCCAGCAGCTTAAAGTGGGGTAGCGGGGGATTCCAGGGTGAGCAGTTCTTC. Its protein is CASSLKWGSGGFQGEQFF. Full variable domain (rest looked up from reference TRBV7-2 and TRBJ2-1): GAGVSQSPSNKVTEKGKDVELRCDPISGHTALYWYRQSLGQGLEFLIYFQGNSAPDKSGLPSDRFSAERTGGSVSTLTIQRTQQEDSAVYLCASSLKWGSGGFQGEQFFGPGTRLTVL.

The table lists this clone with a few counts. The J gene is TRBJ2-7, the V gene TRBV7-2; 7 bases are shared with TRBD2. Germline V gene lookup returns CDR1 SGHTA and CDR2 FQGNSA. The CDR3 contains 16 residues. J gave up 0 bases and V 0 bases, and 5 bases lay outside the gene matches. The DNA for the CDR3 is TGTGCCAGCAGCTTAGCGCGGGGGTTGCCCTCCTACGAGCAGTACTTC. It is translated as CASSLARGLPSYEQYF.

This chain connects TRBV30 to TRBJ2-3, with 8 bases fitting TRBD2. Germline V gene sequence: CDR1 GTSNPN, CDR2 SVGIG (reference sequence). V gave up 0 bases and J gave up 3 bases; unmatched junction bases: 5. The CDR3 contains 15 residues. CDR3 bases: TGTGCCTGGAGTGTACTCGGGAGGGTTACAGATACGCAGTATTTT. It translates to CAWSVLGRVTDTQYF.

This chain links TRBV21-1 with TRBJ2-7; the table's D call TRBD1 went unverified against the DNA. TRBV21-1 is recorded as a pseudogene. CDR3 length: 17 amino acids. CDR3 region: CASRTGGISPRGNEQYF. CDR3 nucleotide sequence: TGTGCCTCCAGGACAGGGGGTATCTCCCCGAGGGGGAACGAGCAGTACTTC.